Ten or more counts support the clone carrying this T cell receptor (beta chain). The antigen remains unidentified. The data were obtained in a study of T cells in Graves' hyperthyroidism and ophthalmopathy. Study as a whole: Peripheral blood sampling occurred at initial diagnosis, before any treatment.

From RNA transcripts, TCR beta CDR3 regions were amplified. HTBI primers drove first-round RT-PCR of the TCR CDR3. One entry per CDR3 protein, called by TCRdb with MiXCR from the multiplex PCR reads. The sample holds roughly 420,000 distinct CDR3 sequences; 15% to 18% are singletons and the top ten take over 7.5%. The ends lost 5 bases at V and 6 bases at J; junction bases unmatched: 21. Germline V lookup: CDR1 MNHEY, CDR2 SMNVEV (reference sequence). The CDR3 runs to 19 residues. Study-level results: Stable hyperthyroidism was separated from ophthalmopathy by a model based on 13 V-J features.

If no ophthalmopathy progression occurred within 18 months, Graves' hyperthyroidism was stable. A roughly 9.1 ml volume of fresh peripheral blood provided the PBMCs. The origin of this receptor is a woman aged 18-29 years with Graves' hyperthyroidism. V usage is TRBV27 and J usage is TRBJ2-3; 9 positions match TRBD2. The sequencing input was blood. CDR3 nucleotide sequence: TGTGCCAGCAGTCCATTTACGAGTAGCGGGGGTAAGAGAAGGGATACGCAGTATTTT. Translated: CASSPFTSSGGKRRDTQYF.